The present T cell receptor (beta chain) was sequenced within a study of PD-1 blockade in classical Hodgkin lymphoma. Every patient relapsed after autologous stem cell transplantation, and brentuximab vedotin exposure varied. TCRdb keeps only in-frame clones here, not all; method: immunoSEQ multiplex PCR. The table lists 29,000 or so clones, 71% of them singletons. To note about this clone: The antigen remains unidentified.

Notes on the study in general: CD4+ TCR diversity climbed significantly by C4D1, unlike CD8+ TCR diversity. The study reported lower baseline TCR diversity in newly diagnosed patients than in healthy donors.

Germline V gene lookup returns CDR1 SGHNT and CDR2 YENEEA. The V gene lost 0 bases and the J gene lost 3 bases, with 10 bases spanning the gap. The length of the CDR3 is 15 residues. The sequencing used peripheral blood mononuclear cells (PBMCs), collected before the second cycle of nivolumab. V usage is TRBV11-3 and J usage is TRBJ2-3; a weak D match, TRBD2 (5 bases). The receptor was derived from a human donor with classical Hodgkin lymphoma. DNA for the CDR3: TGTGCCAGCAGCTTAGATTCGACGGGAACAGATACGCAGTATTTT. It translates to CASSLDSTGTDTQYF.